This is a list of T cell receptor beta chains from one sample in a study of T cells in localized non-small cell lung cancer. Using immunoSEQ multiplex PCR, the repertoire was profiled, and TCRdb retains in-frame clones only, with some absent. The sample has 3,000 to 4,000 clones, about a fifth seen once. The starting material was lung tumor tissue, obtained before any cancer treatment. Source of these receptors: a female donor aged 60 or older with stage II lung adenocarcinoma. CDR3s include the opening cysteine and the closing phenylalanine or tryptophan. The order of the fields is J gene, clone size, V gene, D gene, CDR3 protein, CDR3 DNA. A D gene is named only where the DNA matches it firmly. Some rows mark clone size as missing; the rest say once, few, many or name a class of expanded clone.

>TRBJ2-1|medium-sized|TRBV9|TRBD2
CASSEAVGEGRNEQFF
TGTGCCAGCAGTGAAGCTGTGGGGGAGGGCCGGAATGAGCAGTTCTTC
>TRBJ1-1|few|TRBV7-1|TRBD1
CASSPRQGTEAFF
TGTGCCAGCAGCCCCCGACAGGGGACTGAAGCTTTCTTT
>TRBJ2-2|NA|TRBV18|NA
CASSPRTTSTGELFF
TGTGCCAGCTCACCCCGGACTACGTCCACCGGGGAGCTGTTTTTT
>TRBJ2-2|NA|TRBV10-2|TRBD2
CASSARLAGGNGELFF
TGCGCCAGCAGTGCTAGGCTAGCGGGAGGAAACGGGGAGCTGTTTTTT
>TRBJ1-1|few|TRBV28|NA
CASSTIRSPTEAFF
TGTGCCAGCAGTACTATCAGGTCCCCCACTGAAGCTTTCTTT
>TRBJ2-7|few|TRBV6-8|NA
CASSLSGTYEQYF
TGTGCCAGCAGTTTAAGCGGTACCTACGAGCAGTACTTC
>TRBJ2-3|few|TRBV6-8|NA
CASSRSQGGPGDTQYF
TGTGCCAGCAGCCGCTCTCAGGGGGGCCCGGGCGATACGCAGTATTTT
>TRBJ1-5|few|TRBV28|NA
CASSRPISNQPQHF
TGTGCCAGCAGTCGCCCTATTAGCAATCAGCCCCAGCATTTT
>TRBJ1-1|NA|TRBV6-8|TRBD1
CASSDRELTEAFF
TGTGCCAGCAGTGACAGGGAGTTAACTGAAGCTTTCTTT
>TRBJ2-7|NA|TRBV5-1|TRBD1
CASSLVSGGNYEQYF
TGCGCCAGCAGCTTGGTTTCAGGGGGCAACTACGAGCAGTACTTC
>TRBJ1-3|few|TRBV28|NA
CASSPAQGNTIYF
TGTGCCAGCAGTCCGGCACAGGGAAACACCATATATTTT
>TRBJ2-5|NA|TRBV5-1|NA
CASSPTSGASGTQYF
TGCGCCAGCAGCCCCACTAGTGGGGCGTCGGGGACCCAGTACTTC
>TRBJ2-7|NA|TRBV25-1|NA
CASSAHRDPGGSYEQYF
TGTGCCAGCAGTGCCCACAGGGACCCCGGAGGTAGCTACGAGCAGTACTTC
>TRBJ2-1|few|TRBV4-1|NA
CASSQLQPPYNEQFF
TGCGCCAGCAGCCAACTCCAGCCCCCCTACAATGAGCAGTTCTTC
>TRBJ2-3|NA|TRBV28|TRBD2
CASSPGLAGAGGTDTQYF
TGTGCCAGCAGTCCCGGACTAGCGGGAGCGGGAGGCACAGATACGCAGTATTTT
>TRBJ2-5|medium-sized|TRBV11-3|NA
CASSLDGEKEETQYF
TGTGCCAGCAGCTTGGACGGTGAGAAGGAGGAGACCCAGTACTTC
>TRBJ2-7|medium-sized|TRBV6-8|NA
CASSGSGVFEQYF
TGTGCCAGCAGTGGATCAGGGGTCTTCGAGCAGTACTTC
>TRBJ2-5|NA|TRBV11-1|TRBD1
CASSTRQGQETQYF
TGTGCCAGCAGCACACGACAGGGACAAGAGACCCAGTACTTC
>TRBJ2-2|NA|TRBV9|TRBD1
CASRGQGARTGELFF
TGTGCCAGCAGAGGACAGGGAGCGCGAACCGGGGAGCTGTTTTTT
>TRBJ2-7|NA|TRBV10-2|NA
CASSESWQGTSYEQYF
TGCGCCAGCAGTGAGTCGTGGCAGGGGACAAGCTACGAGCAGTACTTC